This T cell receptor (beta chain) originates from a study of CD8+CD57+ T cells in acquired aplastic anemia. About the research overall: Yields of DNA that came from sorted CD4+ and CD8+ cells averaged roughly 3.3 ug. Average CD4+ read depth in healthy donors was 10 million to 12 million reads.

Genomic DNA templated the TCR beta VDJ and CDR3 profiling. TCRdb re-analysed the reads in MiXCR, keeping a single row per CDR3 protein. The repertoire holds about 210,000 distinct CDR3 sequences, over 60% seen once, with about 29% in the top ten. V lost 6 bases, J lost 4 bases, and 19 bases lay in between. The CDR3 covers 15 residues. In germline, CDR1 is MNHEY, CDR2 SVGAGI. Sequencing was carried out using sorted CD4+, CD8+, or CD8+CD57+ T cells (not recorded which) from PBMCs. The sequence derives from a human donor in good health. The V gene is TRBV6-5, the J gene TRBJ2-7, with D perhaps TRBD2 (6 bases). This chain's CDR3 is CASSPFWGDLYEQYF. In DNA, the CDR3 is TGTGCCAGCAGCCCCTTCTGGGGGGATCTGTACGAGCAGTACTTC.